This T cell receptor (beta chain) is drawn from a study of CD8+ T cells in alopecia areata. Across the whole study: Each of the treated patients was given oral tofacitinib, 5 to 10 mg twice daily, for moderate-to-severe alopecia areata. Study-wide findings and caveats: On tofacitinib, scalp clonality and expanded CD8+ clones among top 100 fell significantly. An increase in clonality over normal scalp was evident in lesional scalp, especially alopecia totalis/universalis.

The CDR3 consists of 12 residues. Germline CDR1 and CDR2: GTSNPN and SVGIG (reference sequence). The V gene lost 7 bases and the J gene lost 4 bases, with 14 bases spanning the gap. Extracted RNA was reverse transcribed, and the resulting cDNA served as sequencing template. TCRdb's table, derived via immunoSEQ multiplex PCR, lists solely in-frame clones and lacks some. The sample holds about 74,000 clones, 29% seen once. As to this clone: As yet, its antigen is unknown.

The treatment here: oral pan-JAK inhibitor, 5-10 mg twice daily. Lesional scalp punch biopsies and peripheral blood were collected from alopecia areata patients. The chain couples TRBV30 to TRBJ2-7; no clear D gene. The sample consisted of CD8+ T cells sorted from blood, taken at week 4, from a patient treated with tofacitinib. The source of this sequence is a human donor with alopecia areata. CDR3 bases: TGTGCCTTCTTAGTGACACGATACGAGCAGTACTTC. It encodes CAFLVTRYEQYF.